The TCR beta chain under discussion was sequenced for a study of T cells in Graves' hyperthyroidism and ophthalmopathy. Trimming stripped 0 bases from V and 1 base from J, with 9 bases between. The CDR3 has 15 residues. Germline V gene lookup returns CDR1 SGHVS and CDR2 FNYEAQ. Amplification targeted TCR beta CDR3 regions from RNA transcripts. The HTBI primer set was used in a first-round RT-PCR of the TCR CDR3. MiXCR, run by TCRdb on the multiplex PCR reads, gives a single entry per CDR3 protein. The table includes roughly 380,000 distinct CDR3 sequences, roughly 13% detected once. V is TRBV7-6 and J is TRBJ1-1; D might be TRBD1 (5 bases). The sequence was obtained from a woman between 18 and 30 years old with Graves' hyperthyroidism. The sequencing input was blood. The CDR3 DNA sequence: TGTGCCAGCAGCTTAGCGCTGGGGGGGAACACTGAAGCTTTCTTT. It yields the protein CASSLALGGNTEAFF.